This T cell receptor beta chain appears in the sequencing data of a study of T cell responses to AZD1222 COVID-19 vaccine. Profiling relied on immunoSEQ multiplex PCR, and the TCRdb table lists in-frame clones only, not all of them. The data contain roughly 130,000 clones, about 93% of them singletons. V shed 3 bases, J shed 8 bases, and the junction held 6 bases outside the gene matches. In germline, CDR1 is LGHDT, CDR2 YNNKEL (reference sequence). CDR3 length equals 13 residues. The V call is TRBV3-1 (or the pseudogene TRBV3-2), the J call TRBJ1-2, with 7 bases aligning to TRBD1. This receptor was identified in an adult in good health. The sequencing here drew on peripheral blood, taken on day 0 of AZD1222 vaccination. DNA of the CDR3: TGTGCCAGCAGCCATGCCAGGGGGGGCGGCTACACCTTC. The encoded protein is CASSHARGGGYTF.